This T cell receptor beta chain came from a study of T cells after yellow fever vaccination. This clonotype was seen a handful of times. Its antigen is unidentified. The 5'RACE template-switching step produced TCR cDNA and added a universal primer site and UMIs. TCRdb fed the 5' RACE reads into MiXCR, producing one record per CDR3 protein. Here the sample spans around 600,000 distinct CDR3 sequences, more than 9% being singletons. Study results and caveats: Peaking faster, on day 5 versus 15, the secondary response was nonetheless weaker. Abundant clonotypes (contaminants from the bulk population) could be present in FACS-sorted repertoires. Overall, a small share of clonotypes was seen in both CD4 and CD8 compartments.

The germline V and J ends were trimmed by 5 bases and 3 bases, with 11 bases remaining between them. CDR3 length: 13 residues. V is TRBV12-3 or TRBV12-4 and J is TRBJ2-7; no definite D call. The sequence was obtained from a man under 40 who received the YFV17D yellow fever vaccine. This specimen consisted of PBMCs, obtained on the day of the yellow fever booster vaccination. The CDR3 loop reads CASSLLSYYEQYF. The CDR3 coding sequence is TGTGCCAGCAGTCTGCTCAGCTACTACGAGCAGTACTTC.